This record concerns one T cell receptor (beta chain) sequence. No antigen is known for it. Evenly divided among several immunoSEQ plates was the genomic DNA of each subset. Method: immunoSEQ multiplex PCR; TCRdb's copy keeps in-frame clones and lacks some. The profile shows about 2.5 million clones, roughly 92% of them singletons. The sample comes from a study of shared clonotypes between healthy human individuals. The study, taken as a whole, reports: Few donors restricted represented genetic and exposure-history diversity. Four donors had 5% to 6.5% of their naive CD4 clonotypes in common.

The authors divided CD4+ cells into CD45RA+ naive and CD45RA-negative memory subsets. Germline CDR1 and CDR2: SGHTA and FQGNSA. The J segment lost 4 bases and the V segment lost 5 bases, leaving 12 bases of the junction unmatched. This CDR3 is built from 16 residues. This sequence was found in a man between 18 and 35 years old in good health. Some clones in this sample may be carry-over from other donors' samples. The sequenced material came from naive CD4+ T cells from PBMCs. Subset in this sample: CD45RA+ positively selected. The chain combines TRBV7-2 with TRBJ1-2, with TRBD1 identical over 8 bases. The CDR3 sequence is CASSPPGQVRGYGYTF. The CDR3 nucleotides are TGTGCCAGCAGCCCTCCGGGACAGGTTAGGGGCTATGGCTACACCTTC.